The 17 T cell receptor beta chains reported below all come from one sample, sequenced in a study of shared T cell receptors in the human thymus. The method was immunoSEQ multiplex PCR; TCRdb's version includes in-frame clones alone and lacks a portion of them. The sample consists of approximately 760,000 clones, approximately 83% of them appearing once. The same data also contributed to another study, on human thymus T cells.

Input material: thymocytes. Receptors originate from a girl less than two years old with a congenital heart defect.

The chain employs TRBV10-3 and TRBJ2-7; 10 nucleotides agree with TRBD1. Looked up from germline, CDR1 is ENHRY and CDR2 is SYGVKD. V dropped 6 bases and J dropped 5; count of bases not matched to a gene: 10. This CDR3 is built from 15 residues. The CDR3 spells CAIRVTGTGVNEQYF. The CDR3 DNA reads TGTGCCATCAGAGTTACCGGGACAGGGGTGAACGAGCAGTACTTC.

The rearrangement links TRBV28 to TRBJ1-5; tentative D call: TRBD1 (5 bases). V dropped 2 bases and J dropped 0 bases, with 14 bases sitting between them. The CDR3 sequence is 17 residues long. Germline lookup yields CDR1 MDHEN and CDR2 SYDVKM. The CDR3 sequence is CASSLVLTENSNQPQHF. The CDR3 DNA is TGTGCCAGCAGTTTAGTTTTGACAGAAAATAGCAATCAGCCCCAGCATTTT.

This clone was counted once. V and J are TRBV5-6 and TRBJ1-1, with D possibly matching TRBD1 (6 bases). Trimming removed 4 bases at V and 0 bases at J, with 13 bases between. The CDR3 loop spans 15 amino acids. Germline CDR1 reads SGHDT; CDR2 reads YYEEEE. The CDR3 coding sequence is TGTGCCAGCAGCGTACCGGGACACATGAACACTGAAGCTTTCTTT. Amino acids: CASSVPGHMNTEAFF. Drawing the rest from reference TRBV5-6 and TRBJ1-1, the complete variable domain is DAGVTQSPTHLIKTRGQQVTLRCSPKSGHDTVSWYQQALGQGPQFIFQYYEEEERQRGNFPDRFSGHQFPNYSSELNVNALLLGDSALYLCASSVPGHMNTEAFFGQGTRLTVV.

This chain joins TRBV5-1 and TRBJ1-2; TRBD1 matches at 9 bases. The germline gives CDR1 SGHRS, CDR2 YFSETQ. The CDR3 runs to 14 residues. V lost 2 bases, J lost 8 bases, and 7 bases stayed unmatched. The CDR3 protein is CASSLEGQGRGYTF. DNA of the CDR3: TGCGCCAGCAGCTTAGAGGGACAGGGAAGGGGCTACACCTTC. Full variable domain (remainder filled in from reference TRBV5-1 and TRBJ1-2): KAGVTQTPRYLIKTRGQQVTLSCSPISGHRSVSWYQQTPGQGLQFLFEYFSETQRNKGNFPGRFSGRQFSNSRSEMNVSTLELGDSALYLCASSLEGQGRGYTFGSGTRLTVV.

V and J are TRBV27 and TRBJ2-3; no clear D. V lost 8 bases to trimming and J lost 2 bases, with 20 bases between them. CDR1 is MNHEY, CDR2 SMNVEV, per germline (reference sequence). This CDR3 contains 16 residues. The CDR3 loop reads CASSRTPRMNTDTQYF. The CDR3 nucleotides read TGTGCCAGCTCACGCACCCCCAGGATGAACACAGATACGCAGTATTTT.

This chain joins TRBV25-1 and TRBJ1-4; possible D gene TRBD1, 6 bases. The CDR3 runs 14 residues. V was cut by 7 bases and J by 7 bases, with 16 bases left in between. Looked up from germline, CDR1 is MGHDK and CDR2 is SYGVNS. In nucleotides, the CDR3 is TGTGCCAGCAAGGGGGACCGGAGAGGTGAAAAACTGTTTTTT. Its protein is CASKGDRRGEKLFF.

This chain joins TRBV5-4 and TRBJ1-2; 9 bases map to TRBD1. The V and J ends lost 0 bases and 5 bases, in that order; junction bases with no gene match: 5. CDR3 length equals 15 residues. Germline CDR1 reads SGHNT; CDR2 reads YYREEE (reference sequence). The CDR3 loop reads CASSLDLGQGYGYTF. CDR3 bases: TGTGCCAGCAGCTTGGATTTGGGACAGGGTTATGGCTACACCTTC.

The chain couples TRBV19 to TRBJ1-1; 8 nucleotides agree with TRBD1. The CDR3 has 12 amino acids. V trimming: 11 bases; J trimming: 5 bases; junction bases outside the gene matches: 7. The germline V gene encodes CDR1 LNHDA and CDR2 SQIVND (reference sequence). CDR3 sequence: CAAQGVGTEAFF. In nucleotides, the CDR3 is TGTGCCGCACAGGGGGTTGGGACTGAAGCTTTCTTT.

V usage is TRBV10-3 and J usage is TRBJ2-3, with TRBD1 as a possible D gene (5 bases). CDR1 is ENHRY, CDR2 SYGVKD, per germline. The CDR3 spans 16 residues. V lost 4 bases and J lost 0, with 14 bases in between. The CDR3 here is CAISALGLHSTDTQYF. The DNA for the CDR3 is TGTGCCATCAGTGCCTTGGGGCTCCATAGCACAGATACGCAGTATTTT.

The chain carries TRBV5-1 and TRBJ2-7; D is unresolved. The CDR3 length is 15 residues. Germline values: CDR1 SGHRS, CDR2 YFSETQ. V gave up 1 base and J gave up 3 bases, with 14 bases separating them. The CDR3 coding sequence is TGCGCCAGCAGCTTGCGAGGAAAGGCCCACTACGAGCAGTACTTC. Amino acids: CASSLRGKAHYEQYF.

The chain employs TRBV6-1 and TRBJ1-2; D uncertain. Per the germline V gene, CDR1 is MNHNS and CDR2 is SASEGT. V lost 6 bases, J lost 11 bases, and 19 bases lay in between. The CDR3 is 13 residues long. CDR3 sequence: CASRIGISRGYTF. DNA for the CDR3: TGTGCCAGCAGGATAGGGATATCCCGGGGATACACCTTC.

The genes are TRBV20-1 and TRBJ1-1; 10 nucleotides line up with TRBD1. The germline gives CDR1 DFQATT, CDR2 SNEGSKA (reference sequence). The CDR3 is 10 residues long. V gave up 5 bases and J gave up 10 bases; unmatched junction bases: 1. The CDR3 reads CSAWDRGAFF. The CDR3 DNA sequence: TGCAGTGCTTGGGACAGGGGAGCTTTCTTT.

CDR3 loop: CASSVGQGAPQYF. For the CDR3, the DNA is TGTGCCAGCAGTGTCGGACAGGGGGCGCCGCAGTACTTC. This rearrangement joins TRBV6-1 to TRBJ2-7; 11 nucleotides align to TRBD1. Trimming removed 4 bases from V and 9 bases from J; junction bases left unmatched: 5. The CDR3 is 13 residues long. From germline, CDR1 is MNHNS and CDR2 SASEGT.

This chain joins TRBV11-2 and TRBJ1-1, with D possibly matching TRBD1 (6 bases). CDR3 size: 16 residues. Germline assignment: CDR1 SGHAT and CDR2 FQNNGV. V was clipped by 3 bases and J by 1 base, with 15 bases between them. CDR3: CASSFGGAQRNTEAFF. CDR3 DNA: TGTGCCAGCAGCTTTGGGGGGGCGCAAAGGAACACTGAAGCTTTCTTT.

The rearrangement joins TRBV4-3 to TRBJ2-1; 8 bases map to TRBD1. Germline CDR1 LGHNA, CDR2 YSLEER. The CDR3 sequence is 15 residues long. V gave up 3 bases and J gave up 0 bases; unmatched junction bases: 1. CDR3 nucleotide sequence: TGCGCCAGCAGCCACGGGACAGGCTCCTACAATGAGCAGTTCTTC. This encodes CASSHGTGSYNEQFF.

V and J are TRBV5-1 and TRBJ2-1, with a tentative D call TRBD2 (6 bases). This CDR3 is 17 amino acids long. Trimming pared 4 bases from V and 2 bases from J, leaving 19 bases between. Germline V CDR1 and CDR2: SGHRS, YFSETQ. CDR3 nucleotide sequence: TGCGCCAGCAGCCGAGACCCCGGGGGTTGCGCCTACAATGAGCAGTTCTTC. Its protein product is CASSRDPGGCAYNEQFF. The whole variable domain, remainder taken from reference TRBV5-1 and TRBJ2-1, is KAGVTQTPRYLIKTRGQQVTLSCSPISGHRSVSWYQQTPGQGLQFLFEYFSETQRNKGNFPGRFSGRQFSNSRSEMNVSTLELGDSALYLCASSRDPGGCAYNEQFFGPGTRLTVL.

The chain combines TRBV4-1 with TRBJ1-2, with a weak D call TRBD1 (5 bases). The V gene's germline CDR1 is MGHRA and CDR2 YSYEKL. V was shortened by 1 base and J by 3 bases, with 9 bases between the two germline ends. CDR3 size: 14 residues. The CDR3 DNA follows: TGCGCCAGCAGCCAAGGCGGGACCTACTATGGCTACACCTTC. This translates into CASSQGGTYYGYTF.